These 28 T cell receptor beta chains were sequenced from one sample in a study of CD8+ T cells in alopecia areata. Extracted from the samples, RNA was reverse transcribed into cDNA to serve as the sequencing template. Generated by immunoSEQ multiplex PCR, the TCRdb table keeps only in-frame clones and is missing some. This table has about 120,000 clones, around 64% appearing once. Sequenced: CD4+ T cells sorted from blood. Receptors were obtained from a human donor in good health.

The chain uses TRBV25-1 and TRBJ1-3; 7 nucleotides agree with TRBD1. From germline, CDR1 is MGHDK and CDR2 SYGVNS. V lost 7 bases, J lost 0 bases, and 6 bases stayed unmatched. CDR3 size: 15 residues. CDR3 sequence reads: CASTEGGYSGNTIYF. Written as DNA, the CDR3 is TGTGCCAGCACCGAAGGGGGCTACTCTGGAAACACCATATATTTT.

The genes are TRBV5-1 and TRBJ1-1, with unresolved D. From germline, CDR1 is SGHRS and CDR2 YFSETQ. This CDR3 is 14 amino acids long. The V and J ends lost 1 base and 3 bases respectively, with 10 bases between them. The CDR3 reads CASSLRILHTEAFF. The CDR3 DNA sequence: TGCGCCAGCAGCTTGCGGATACTCCACACTGAAGCTTTCTTT.

The chain has TRBV19 and TRBJ1-1, with 7 bases aligning to TRBD1. The CDR3 totals 14 residues. V gave up 4 bases and J gave up 1 base; unmatched junction bases: 3. Germline lookup yields CDR1 LNHDA and CDR2 SQIVND (reference sequence). CDR3 in amino acids: CASSNRGSNTEAFF. The DNA of the CDR3 is TGTGCCAGTAGTAACAGGGGCTCGAACACTGAAGCTTTCTTT.

The rearrangement joins TRBV6-1 to TRBJ2-7; the D gene is possibly TRBD1 (5 bases). This CDR3 is built from 14 residues. In germline, CDR1 is MNHNS, CDR2 SASEGT. Trimming stripped 6 bases from V and 0 bases from J, with 12 bases between. In DNA form, the CDR3 reads TGTGCCAGCAGCCTACAGGCCAACTCCTACGAGCAGTACTTC. This translates into CASSLQANSYEQYF.

This chain uses TRBV5-1 with TRBJ2-3; D gene ambiguous. The CDR3 has 12 residues. Germline lookup yields CDR1 SGHRS and CDR2 YFSETQ. Deletions cut 1 base from V and 2 bases from J, with 2 bases between. The CDR3 nucleotides are TGCGCCAGCAGCTTGACCACAGATACGCAGTATTTT. Translation gives CASSLTTDTQYF.

The chain links TRBV29-1 to TRBJ1-5, with D possibly being TRBD1 (5 bases). Germline V CDR1 and CDR2: SQVTM, ANQGSEA. Trimming removed 6 bases from V and 3 bases from J, with 24 bases in between. CDR3 length: 17 amino acids. The CDR3 DNA is TGCAGCGTCAAAAAAGGTGCAAGGGTAGGGGTCAATCAGCCCCAGCATTTT. Protein product: CSVKKGARVGVNQPQHF.

V gene TRBV7-6 combines with J gene TRBJ2-5, with D unresolved. Deletions cut 7 bases from V and 1 base from J, with 7 bases between. The germline V gene has CDR1 SGHVS and CDR2 FNYEAQ. The CDR3 is made up of 12 amino acids. This chain's CDR3 is CASTPFQETQYF. CDR3 sequence (DNA): TGTGCCAGCACCCCGTTCCAAGAGACCCAGTACTTC.

V usage is TRBV28 and J usage is TRBJ2-5, with no clear D. The DNA end lines up better with TRBJ2-7; the J call may be wrong. From germline, CDR1 is MDHEN and CDR2 SYDVKM. The CDR3 sequence is 13 residues long. The CDR3 DNA sequence: TGTGCCAGCCTCGGTAGGAGCTCCTACGAGCAGTACTTC. Its translation is CASLGRSSYEQYF.

This chain links TRBV2 with TRBJ1-5; perhaps TRBD1 as D (5 bases). CDR3 length: 15 amino acids. V was cut by 8 bases and J by 2 bases, with 16 bases left in between. Germline V gives CDR1 SNHLY, CDR2 FYNNEI. CDR3 coding DNA: TGTGCCAGCTCACAATTGGGGGTCGGCAATCAGCCCCAGCATTTT. Amino acids: CASSQLGVGNQPQHF.

The CDR3 region has the DNA TGTGCCAGCACCCGACAGGGAGGCTACGAGCAGTACTTC. Translation gives CASTRQGGYEQYF. The chain couples TRBV6-5 to TRBJ2-7; the D gene is possibly TRBD1 (7 bases). The CDR3 length is 13 residues. The V gene's germline CDR1 is MNHEY and CDR2 SVGAGI. V was shortened by 7 bases and J by 3 bases, with 13 bases between the two germline ends.

V usage is TRBV23-1 and J usage is TRBJ1-2; TRBD1 is a possible D gene (5 bases). TRBV23-1 is known as an ORF, though its function is uncertain. This CDR3 has 14 residues. Trimming removed 6 bases from V and 4 bases from J, with 15 bases in between. CDR3 sequence: CASRTPGRAYGYTF. The CDR3 DNA is TGCGCCAGCAGGACCCCGGGACGGGCCTATGGCTACACCTTC.

The V call is TRBV30, the J call TRBJ1-3; a possible D gene is TRBD1 (6 bases). The CDR3 totals 15 residues. Germline values: CDR1 GTSNPN, CDR2 SVGIG (reference sequence). Trimming took 0 bases from V and 2 from J, leaving 11 bases between them. CDR3 sequence: CAWSVPGGTGNTIYF. In DNA, the CDR3 is TGTGCCTGGAGTGTACCGGGGGGCACTGGAAACACCATATATTTT.

The rearrangement links TRBV25-1 to TRBJ2-5; 8 bases match TRBD1. CDR1 and CDR2 (germline): MGHDK, SYGVNS. CDR3 length: 15 amino acids. V lost 1 base, J lost 3 bases, and 4 bases stayed unmatched. The CDR3: CASSEWSGGEETQYF. CDR3 coding DNA: TGTGCCAGCAGTGAATGGTCAGGGGGCGAAGAGACCCAGTACTTC.

The gene calls are TRBV19 and TRBJ2-1; maybe TRBD2 (5 bases). The length of the CDR3 is 15 residues. CDR1 and CDR2 from the germline V gene are LNHDA and SQIVND (reference sequence). V dropped 6 bases and J dropped 6 bases, with 18 bases sitting between them. CDR3 bases: TGTGCCAGTAGCCCCTTTAGCGTAATCGGCAATGAGCAGTTCTTC. This gives the protein CASSPFSVIGNEQFF.

The V gene is TRBV19, the J gene TRBJ1-2, with D unresolved. With 8 bases removed from V and 7 bases from J, the gap between germline ends came to 14 bases. CDR3 size: 12 residues. Per germline, CDR1 LNHDA and CDR2 SQIVND (reference sequence). CDR3 protein: CASSTASGGYTF. CDR3 sequence (DNA): TGTGCCAGTTCGACGGCGTCGGGTGGCTACACCTTC.

Worth noting for this clone: Additional DNA sequences in this sample encode the identical CDR3. This sequence joins TRBV4-1 and TRBJ2-7; D remains unclear. Germline CDR1 MGHRA, CDR2 YSYEKL. The CDR3 totals 12 residues. V was shortened by 4 bases and J by 6 bases, with 10 bases between the two germline ends. CDR3 region: CASSPPLGEQYF. The DNA for the CDR3 is TGCGCCAGCAGCCCACCCCTGGGCGAGCAGTACTTC.

J is TRBJ2-3 and V is TRBV4-2; D is perhaps TRBD2 (5 bases). The CDR3 spans 16 residues. The germline V and J ends were trimmed by 4 bases and 0 bases, with 14 bases remaining between them. CDR1 and CDR2 (germline): LGHNA, YNFKEQ. CDR3 nucleotides: TGTGCCAGCAGCCGGTCCACGGGGTCTAGCACAGATACGCAGTATTTT. Translation gives CASSRSTGSSTDTQYF.

The gene calls are TRBV29-1 and TRBJ2-3; 7 bases map to TRBD1. V was pared by 5 bases and J by 2 bases, with 4 bases of the junction left unmatched. Germline assignment: CDR1 SQVTM and CDR2 ANQGSEA. The CDR3 length is 13 residues. CDR3 nucleotide sequence: TGCAGCGTTTCCGACAGGGACACAGATACGCAGTATTTT. Protein product: CSVSDRDTDTQYF.

The genes are TRBV28 and TRBJ2-7; no reliable D call. Germline V gene lookup returns CDR1 MDHEN and CDR2 SYDVKM. Trimming removed 5 bases from V and 2 bases from J, with 10 bases in between. This CDR3 is built from 13 residues. CDR3 amino acids: CASSDTRTYEQYF. The CDR3 region has the DNA TGTGCCAGCAGTGACACGAGGACCTACGAGCAGTACTTC.

The table lists this clone with a count of one. The V and J genes are TRBV5-4 and TRBJ1-2; TRBD1 matches at 10 bases. Looked up from germline, CDR1 is SGHNT and CDR2 is YYREEE (reference sequence). The CDR3 is 13 amino acids. V lost 3 bases and J lost 6; bases outside the gene matches: 2. The CDR3 loop is CASSWGQGNGYTF. The CDR3 DNA reads as TGTGCCAGCAGCTGGGGACAGGGGAATGGCTACACCTTC.

The chain employs TRBV9 and TRBJ1-2; D is uncertain. The germline gives CDR1 SGDLS, CDR2 YYNGEE. CDR3 length: 15 residues. V dropped 0 bases and J dropped 2 bases, with 11 bases sitting between them. CDR3 bases: TGTGCCAGCAGCGTAGAAAGGGAGGGAAACTATGGCTACACCTTC. Protein: CASSVEREGNYGYTF. The entire variable domain, with the rest obtained from reference TRBV9 and TRBJ1-2, is as follows: DSGVTQTPKHLITATGQRVTLRCSPRSGDLSVYWYQQSLDQGLQFLIQYYNGEERAKGNILERFSAQQFPDLHSELNLSSLELGDSALYFCASSVEREGNYGYTFGSGTRLTVV.

V usage is TRBV2 and J usage is TRBJ1-2; 9 nucleotides match TRBD1. Trimming at V came to 6 bases and at J to 8 bases, leaving 4 bases not matched to a gene. CDR1 is SNHLY and CDR2 is FYNNEI in the germline V gene. The CDR3 totals 12 residues. Here the CDR3 reads CASRRTGEGYTF. The DNA for the CDR3 is TGTGCCAGCAGGAGGACAGGGGAGGGCTACACCTTC.

This chain connects TRBV6-1 to TRBJ2-7, with 9 nucleotides matching TRBD2. Per the germline V gene, CDR1 is MNHNS and CDR2 is SASEGT. CDR3 length: 14 residues. The V and J ends lost 3 bases and 4 bases, in that order; junction bases with no gene match: 4. DNA for the CDR3: TGTGCCAGCAGTGATATAGCGGGGGATTACGAGCAGTACTTC. Its translation is CASSDIAGDYEQYF.

The chain carries TRBV29-1 and TRBJ2-7, with D hard to call. Germline V gene data show CDR1 as SQVTM and CDR2 as ANQGSEA. V shed 4 bases and J shed 2 bases, with 9 bases lying between them. The CDR3 length is 12 residues. CDR3 residues: CSVVTVTYEQYF. In nucleotides, the CDR3 is TGCAGCGTTGTGACTGTTACCTACGAGCAGTACTTC.

This clone showed up just a few times. The chain joins TRBV2 to TRBJ2-2; 7 nucleotides match TRBD1. Losses at the gene ends were 4 bases for V and 4 bases for J; bases not matched to a gene: 3. Germline V lookup: CDR1 SNHLY, CDR2 FYNNEI. The CDR3 has 14 residues. The CDR3: CASSGQGGTGELFF. The CDR3 DNA reads TGTGCCAGCAGTGGACAGGGTGGCACCGGGGAGCTGTTTTTT. Supplemented by reference TRBV2 and TRBJ2-2, the full variable domain reads EPEVTQTPSHQVTQMGQEVILRCVPISNHLYFYWYRQILGQKVEFLVSFYNNEISEKSEIFDDQFSVERPDGSNFTLKIRSTKLEDSAMYFCASSGQGGTGELFFGEGSRLTVL.

V and J are TRBV30 and TRBJ1-2, with D uncertain. CDR3 length equals 11 residues. The germline V gene has CDR1 GTSNPN and CDR2 SVGIG (reference sequence). V lost 0 bases, J lost 7 bases, and 6 bases lay in between. This CDR3 reads CAWSVPLGYTF. In DNA, the CDR3 is TGTGCCTGGAGTGTACCACTTGGCTACACCTTC.

This chain connects TRBV6-5 to TRBJ1-2; a possible D gene is TRBD1 (6 bases). This CDR3 comprises 15 residues. Trimming cost V 3 bases and J 4 bases, with 15 bases left between them. Germline V gene data show CDR1 as MNHEY and CDR2 as SVGAGI. The CDR3, as DNA: TGTGCCAGCAGTTATTTCCCCCGGACAGCCTATGGCTACACCTTC. Translating gives CASSYFPRTAYGYTF.

The chain joins TRBV4-1 to TRBJ2-1; 7 nucleotides agree with TRBD2. With 1 base clipped from V and 5 bases from J, the junction kept 5 bases outside the gene matches. The CDR3 is 15 amino acids. Germline CDR1 MGHRA, CDR2 YSYEKL. The CDR3 sequence is CASSQGFGGNNEQFF. CDR3 sequence (DNA): TGCGCCAGCAGCCAAGGGTTCGGGGGGAACAATGAGCAGTTCTTC.